This TCR beta chain is drawn from a study of cytomegalovirus exposure and HLA in healthy donors. Losses at the gene ends were 6 bases for V and 9 bases for J; bases not matched to a gene: 13. Germline V lookup: CDR1 LNHDA, CDR2 SQIVND (reference sequence). The CDR3 consists of 16 residues. Participants comprised healthy donors of bone marrow. This PCR relied on a set of 60 Vbeta primers and 13 Jbeta primers. Original processing notes: In a later analysis, the count reached approximately 80 million unique TCR beta chains, with roughly 9.9 million shared. TCRdb's copy holds only in-frame clones and misses some; the assay was immunoSEQ multiplex PCR. Clone size and V and J calls were adopted from that table, with D and trimming inferred from the DNA. The table has 110,000 to 150,000 clones, roughly three quarters seen once.

Sequencing was carried out using PBMCs. This TCR came from a woman in her thirties or forties in good health and CMV-seronegative. The V call is TRBV19, the J call TRBJ2-1; 11 bases map to TRBD1. CDR3 nucleotide sequence: TGTGCCAGTAGAAACCTCAGGGGACAGGGGGGCTCTGAGCAGTTCTTC. Its translation: CASRNLRGQGGSEQFF.